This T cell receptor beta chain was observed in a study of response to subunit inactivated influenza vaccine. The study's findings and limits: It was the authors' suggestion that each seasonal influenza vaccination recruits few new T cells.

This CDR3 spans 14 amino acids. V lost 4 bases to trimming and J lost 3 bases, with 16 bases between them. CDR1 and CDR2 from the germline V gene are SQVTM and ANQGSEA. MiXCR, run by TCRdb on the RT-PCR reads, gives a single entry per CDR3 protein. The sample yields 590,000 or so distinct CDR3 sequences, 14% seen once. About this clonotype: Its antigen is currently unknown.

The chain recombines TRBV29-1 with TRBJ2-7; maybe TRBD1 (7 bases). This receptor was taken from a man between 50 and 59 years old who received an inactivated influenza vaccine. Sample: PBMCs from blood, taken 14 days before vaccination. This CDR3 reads CSVAKQGGFYEQYF. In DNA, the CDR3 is TGCAGCGTTGCGAAGCAGGGGGGTTTCTACGAGCAGTACTTC.